Each of the 3 T cell receptor beta chains below was sequenced from the same sample in a study of radiation and T cells in renal cell carcinoma. The repertoire was sequenced with immunoSEQ multiplex PCR; TCRdb's copy has only in-frame clones and lacks some. The table includes about 150,000 clones, about nine tenths detected once. The time point is: blood 2 weeks post-SBRT. The treatment here: 15 Gy SBRT to primary tumor, nephrectomy 4 weeks later. The sequences come from blood, collected from a patient whose treatment included radiotherapy and nephrectomy. The receptors originated from a woman aged 50 to 60 with renal cell carcinoma.

The gene calls are TRBV30 and TRBJ1-4, with a tentative D call TRBD1 (6 bases). CDR1 GTSNPN and CDR2 SVGIG come from the germline V gene (reference sequence). The germline V and J ends were trimmed by 0 bases and 5 bases, with 13 bases remaining between them. The CDR3 sequence is 15 residues long. CDR3 sequence: CAWSVPDRFNEKLFF. The CDR3 coding sequence is TGTGCCTGGAGTGTACCCGACAGGTTCAATGAAAAACTGTTTTTT.

This rearrangement joins TRBV6-5 to TRBJ1-2, with D hard to call. Germline lookup yields CDR1 MNHEY and CDR2 SVGAGI. This CDR3 is 12 amino acids long. Trimming took 5 bases from V and 7 from J, leaving 11 bases between them. CDR3 region: CASSPHSGGYTF. Here the CDR3 DNA reads TGTGCCAGCAGTCCCCACTCAGGTGGCTACACCTTC.

This rearrangement joins TRBV9 to TRBJ2-1, with 7 nucleotides matching TRBD1. Trimming at V came to 0 bases and at J to 6 bases, leaving 6 bases not matched to a gene. Germline assignment: CDR1 SGDLS and CDR2 YYNGEE. This CDR3 is built from 15 residues. The CDR3 region is CASSVDRGGPNEQFF. As DNA, the CDR3 is TGTGCCAGCAGCGTAGACAGGGGCGGACCCAATGAGCAGTTCTTC.